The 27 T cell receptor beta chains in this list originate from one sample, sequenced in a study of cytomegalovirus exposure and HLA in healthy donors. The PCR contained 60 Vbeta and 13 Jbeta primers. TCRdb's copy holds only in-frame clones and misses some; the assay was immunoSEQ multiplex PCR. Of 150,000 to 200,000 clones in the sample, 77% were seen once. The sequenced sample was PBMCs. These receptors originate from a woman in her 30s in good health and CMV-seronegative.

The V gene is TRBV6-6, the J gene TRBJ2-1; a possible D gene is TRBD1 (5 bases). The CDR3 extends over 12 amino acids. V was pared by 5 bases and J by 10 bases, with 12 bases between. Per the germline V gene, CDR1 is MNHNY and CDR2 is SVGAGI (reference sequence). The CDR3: CASSAVGAEQFF. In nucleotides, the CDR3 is TGTGCCAGCAGTGCCGTAGGGGCGGAGCAGTTCTTC.

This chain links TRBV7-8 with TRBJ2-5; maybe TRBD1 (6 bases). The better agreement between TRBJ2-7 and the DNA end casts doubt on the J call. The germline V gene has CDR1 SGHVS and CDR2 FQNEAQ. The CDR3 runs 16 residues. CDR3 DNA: TGTGCCAGCAGCTTCCCCCGGGACATAGGTCCTTACGAGCAGTACTTC. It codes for CASSFPRDIGPYEQYF.

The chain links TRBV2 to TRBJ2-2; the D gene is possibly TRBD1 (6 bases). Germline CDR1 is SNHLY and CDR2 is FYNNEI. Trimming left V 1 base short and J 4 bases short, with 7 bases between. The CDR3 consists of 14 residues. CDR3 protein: CASSEVRGTGELFF. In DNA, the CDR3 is TGTGCCAGCAGTGAAGTCAGGGGCACCGGGGAGCTGTTTTTT.

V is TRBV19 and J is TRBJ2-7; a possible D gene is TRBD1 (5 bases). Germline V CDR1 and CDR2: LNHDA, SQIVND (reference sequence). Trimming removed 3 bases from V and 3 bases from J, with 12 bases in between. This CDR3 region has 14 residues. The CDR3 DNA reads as TGTGCCAGTAGTATCCAGGCCAGGGACTACGAGCAGTACTTC. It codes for CASSIQARDYEQYF.

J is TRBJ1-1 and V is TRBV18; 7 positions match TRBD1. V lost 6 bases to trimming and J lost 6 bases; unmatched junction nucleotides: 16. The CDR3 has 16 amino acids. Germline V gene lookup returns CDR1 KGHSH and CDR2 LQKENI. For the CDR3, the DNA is TGTGCCAGCTCCCCGAACAGGGGCGGGCGGGGTGCTGAAGCTTTCTTT. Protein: CASSPNRGGRGAEAFF.

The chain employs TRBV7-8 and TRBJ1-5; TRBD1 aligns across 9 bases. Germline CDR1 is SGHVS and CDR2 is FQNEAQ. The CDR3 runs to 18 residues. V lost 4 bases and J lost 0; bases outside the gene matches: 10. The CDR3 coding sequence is TGTGCCAGCAGCTCCAGAGACAGGGGGGGATATAGCAATCAGCCCCAGCATTTT. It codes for CASSSRDRGGYSNQPQHF.

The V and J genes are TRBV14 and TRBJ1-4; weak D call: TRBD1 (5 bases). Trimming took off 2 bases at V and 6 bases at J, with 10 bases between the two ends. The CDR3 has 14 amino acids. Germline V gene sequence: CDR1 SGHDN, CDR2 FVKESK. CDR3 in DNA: TGTGCCAGCAGCCAACAGGGTGGTGATGAAAAACTGTTTTTT. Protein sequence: CASSQQGGDEKLFF.

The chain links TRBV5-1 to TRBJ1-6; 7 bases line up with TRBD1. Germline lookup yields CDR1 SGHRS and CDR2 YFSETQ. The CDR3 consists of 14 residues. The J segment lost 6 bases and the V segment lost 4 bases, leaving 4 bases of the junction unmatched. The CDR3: CASSHRDSNSPLHF. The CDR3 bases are TGCGCCAGCAGCCACCGGGACAGTAATTCACCCCTCCACTTT.

The CDR3 loop is CASSPNWDRVYEQYF. The CDR3, as DNA: TGTGCCAGCTCACCCAACTGGGACAGGGTTTACGAGCAGTACTTC. The chain uses TRBV18 and TRBJ2-7, with 9 positions matching TRBD1. Germline V gene sequence: CDR1 KGHSH, CDR2 LQKENI. Trimming cost V 3 bases and J 4 bases; bases outside gene matches: 7. This CDR3 region has 15 residues.

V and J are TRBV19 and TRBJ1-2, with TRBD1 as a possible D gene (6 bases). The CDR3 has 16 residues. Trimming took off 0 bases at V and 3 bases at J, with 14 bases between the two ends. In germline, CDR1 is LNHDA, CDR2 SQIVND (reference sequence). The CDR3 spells CASSIDLGGSDYGYTF. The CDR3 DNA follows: TGTGCCAGTAGTATAGATCTTGGGGGCTCGGACTATGGCTACACCTTC.

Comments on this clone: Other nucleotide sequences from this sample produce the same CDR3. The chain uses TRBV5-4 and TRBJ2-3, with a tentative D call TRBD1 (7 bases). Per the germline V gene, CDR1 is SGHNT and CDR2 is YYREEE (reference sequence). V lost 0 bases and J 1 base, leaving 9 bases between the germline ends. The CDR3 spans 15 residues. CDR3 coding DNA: TGTGCCAGCAGCTTGGCCAGGGGGGGCACAGATACGCAGTATTTT. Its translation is CASSLARGGTDTQYF.

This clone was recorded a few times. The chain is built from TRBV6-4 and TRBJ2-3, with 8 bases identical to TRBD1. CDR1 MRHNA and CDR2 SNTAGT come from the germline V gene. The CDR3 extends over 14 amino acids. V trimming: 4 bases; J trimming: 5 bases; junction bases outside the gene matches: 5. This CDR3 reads CASSANRGVDTQYF. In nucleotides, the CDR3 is TGTGCCAGCAGTGCAAACAGGGGGGTAGATACGCAGTATTTT.

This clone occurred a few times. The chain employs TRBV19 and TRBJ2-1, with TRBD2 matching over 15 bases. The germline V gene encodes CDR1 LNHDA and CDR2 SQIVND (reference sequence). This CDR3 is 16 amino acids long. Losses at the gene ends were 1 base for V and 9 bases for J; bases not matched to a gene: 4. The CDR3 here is CASSIAGLAGGSEQFF. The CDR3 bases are TGTGCCAGTAGTATAGCTGGACTAGCGGGGGGGAGTGAGCAGTTCTTC.

The CDR3 loop is CASSWDRWEQYF. The CDR3 DNA reads TGTGCCAGCAGCTGGGACAGGTGGGAGCAGTACTTC. The chain carries TRBV5-8 and TRBJ2-7; 8 bases are shared with TRBD1. J lost 7 bases, V lost 3 bases, and 3 bases had no gene match. Germline CDR1 SGHTS, CDR2 YDEGEE. The CDR3 totals 12 residues.

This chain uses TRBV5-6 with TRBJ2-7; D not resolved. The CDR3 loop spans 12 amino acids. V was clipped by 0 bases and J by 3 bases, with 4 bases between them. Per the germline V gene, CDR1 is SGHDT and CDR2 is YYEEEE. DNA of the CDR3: TGTGCCAGCAGCTTGGGTCACTACGAGCAGTACTTC. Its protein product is CASSLGHYEQYF.

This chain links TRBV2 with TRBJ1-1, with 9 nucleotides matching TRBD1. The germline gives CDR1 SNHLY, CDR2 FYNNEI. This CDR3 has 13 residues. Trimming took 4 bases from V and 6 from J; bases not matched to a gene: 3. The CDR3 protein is CASSVDRGAEAFF. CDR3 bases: TGTGCCAGCAGTGTTGACAGGGGGGCTGAAGCTTTCTTT.

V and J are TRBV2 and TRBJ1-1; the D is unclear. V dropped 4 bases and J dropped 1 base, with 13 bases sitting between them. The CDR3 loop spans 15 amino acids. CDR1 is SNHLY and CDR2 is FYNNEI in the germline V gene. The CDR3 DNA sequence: TGTGCCAGCAGTGTATTCGGCCCGGGGAACACTGAAGCTTTCTTT. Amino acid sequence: CASSVFGPGNTEAFF. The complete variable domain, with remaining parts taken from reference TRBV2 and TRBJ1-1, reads EPEVTQTPSHQVTQMGQEVILRCVPISNHLYFYWYRQILGQKVEFLVSFYNNEISEKSEIFDDQFSVERPDGSNFTLKIRSTKLEDSAMYFCASSVFGPGNTEAFFGQGTRLTVV.

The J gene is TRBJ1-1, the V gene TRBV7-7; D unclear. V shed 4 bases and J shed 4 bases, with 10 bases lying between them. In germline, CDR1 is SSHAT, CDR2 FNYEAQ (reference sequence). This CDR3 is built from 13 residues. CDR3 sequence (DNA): TGTGCCAGCAGCTCCGGGTATGGCACTGAAGCTTTCTTT. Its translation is CASSSGYGTEAFF.

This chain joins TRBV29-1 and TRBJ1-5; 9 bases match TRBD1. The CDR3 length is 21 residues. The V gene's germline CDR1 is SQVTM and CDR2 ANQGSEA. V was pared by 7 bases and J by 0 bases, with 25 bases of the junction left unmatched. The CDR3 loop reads CSDKILRGPGQGRYSNQPQHF. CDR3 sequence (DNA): TGCAGCGACAAAATTTTAAGGGGTCCGGGACAGGGTCGATATAGCAATCAGCCCCAGCATTTT.

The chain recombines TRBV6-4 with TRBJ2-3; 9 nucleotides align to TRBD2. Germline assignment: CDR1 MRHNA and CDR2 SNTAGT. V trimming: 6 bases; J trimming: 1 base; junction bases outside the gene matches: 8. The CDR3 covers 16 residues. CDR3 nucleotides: TGTGCCAGCAGGCTCCAGCGGGGGGCACGCACAGATACGCAGTATTTT. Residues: CASRLQRGARTDTQYF.

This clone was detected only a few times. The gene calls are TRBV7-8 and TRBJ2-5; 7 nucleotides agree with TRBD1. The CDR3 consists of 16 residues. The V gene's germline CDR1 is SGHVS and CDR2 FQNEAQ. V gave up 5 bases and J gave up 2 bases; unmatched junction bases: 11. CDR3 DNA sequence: TGTGCCAGCAGCCCCGACAGGGTAGAGCTACAAGAGACCCAGTACTTC. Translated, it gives CASSPDRVELQETQYF.

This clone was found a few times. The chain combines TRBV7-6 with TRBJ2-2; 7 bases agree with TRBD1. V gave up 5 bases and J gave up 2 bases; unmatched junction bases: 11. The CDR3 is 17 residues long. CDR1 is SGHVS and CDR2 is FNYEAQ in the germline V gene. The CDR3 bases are TGTGCCAGCAGCCGCCCGGCCCGGGACAGAAACACCGGGGAGCTGTTTTTT. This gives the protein CASSRPARDRNTGELFF.

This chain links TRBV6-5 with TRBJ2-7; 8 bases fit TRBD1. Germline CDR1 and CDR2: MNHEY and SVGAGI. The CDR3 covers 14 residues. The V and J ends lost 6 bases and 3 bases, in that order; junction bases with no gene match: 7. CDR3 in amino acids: CASRSRDRYYEQYF. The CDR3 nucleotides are TGTGCCAGCAGGTCCCGGGACAGGTACTACGAGCAGTACTTC.

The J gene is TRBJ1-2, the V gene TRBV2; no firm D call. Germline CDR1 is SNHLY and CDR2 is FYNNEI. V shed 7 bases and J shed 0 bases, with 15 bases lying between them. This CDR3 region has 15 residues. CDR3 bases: TGTGCCAGCAAAAAAGAGACAACCCCTAACTATGGCTACACCTTC. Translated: CASKKETTPNYGYTF.

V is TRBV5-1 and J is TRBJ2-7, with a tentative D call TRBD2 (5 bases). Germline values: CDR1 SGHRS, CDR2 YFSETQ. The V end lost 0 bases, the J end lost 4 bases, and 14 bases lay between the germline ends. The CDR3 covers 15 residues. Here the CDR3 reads CASSLAGSGSYEQYF. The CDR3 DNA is TGCGCCAGCAGCTTGGCGGGGAGCGGTTCTTACGAGCAGTACTTC.

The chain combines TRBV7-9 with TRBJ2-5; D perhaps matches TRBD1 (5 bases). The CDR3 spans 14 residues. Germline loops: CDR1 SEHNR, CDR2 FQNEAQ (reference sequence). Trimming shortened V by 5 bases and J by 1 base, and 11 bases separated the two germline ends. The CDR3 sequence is CASSTVGAQETQYF. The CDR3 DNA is TGTGCCAGCAGCACAGTAGGGGCCCAAGAGACCCAGTACTTC.

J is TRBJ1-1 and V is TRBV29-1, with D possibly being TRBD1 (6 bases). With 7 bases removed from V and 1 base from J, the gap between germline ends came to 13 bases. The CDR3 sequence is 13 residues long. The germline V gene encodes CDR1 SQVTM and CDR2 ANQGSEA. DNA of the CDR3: TGCAGCGGTACGACAGGCTCGAACACTGAAGCTTTCTTT. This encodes CSGTTGSNTEAFF.